Listed below are T cell receptor beta chains from one sample, sequenced in a study of regulatory T cells in long-lasting Graves disease. TCRdb reprocessed the multiplex PCR reads with MiXCR, giving one entry per CDR3 protein. The sample holds about 530,000 distinct CDR3 sequences; around 16% are singletons and the top ten take 25%. These sequences were also reported in another study, on T cells in Graves' hyperthyroidism and ophthalmopathy.

Material: peripheral blood mononuclear cells (PBMCs), obtained at new diagnosis, from a patient treated with antithyroid drugs. These receptor sequences come from a woman aged 40-60 years with Graves disease. CDR3s include the opening cysteine and the closing phenylalanine or tryptophan. Size is stated for part of the rows, as once, few or many counts, or as a class when the clone is expanded.

CASTLPRTSGGGEQYF TRBJ2-7 many TRBV28
CASSPLGDYNEQFF TRBJ2-1 - TRBV7-3
CASGLAGGETQYF TRBJ2-5 many TRBV12-5
CASSTAGGPYNEQFF TRBJ2-1 many TRBV18
CASSYGTGAGRAFF TRBJ1-1 - TRBV27
CASSGQLDQPQHF TRBJ1-5 many TRBV18
CASSVAPSGGTNEKLFF TRBJ1-4 - TRBV5-1
CASSFVENTGELFF TRBJ2-2 - TRBV7-2
CASRTTRGGSNEQFF TRBJ2-1 many TRBV5-1
CASTPLAGGHGEQFF TRBJ2-1 - TRBV19
CASSADRDSTDTQYF TRBJ2-3 - TRBV9
CAWRAWGPNYGYTF TRBJ1-2 many TRBV30
CASSFEGAVDGYTF TRBJ1-2 many TRBV12-3/TRBV12-4
CASKPGQAYTGELFF TRBJ2-2 - TRBV2
CANSLAMAAGAWMNTEAFF TRBJ1-1 few TRBV5-8
CSAWTGTGEQYF TRBJ2-7 many TRBV20-1
CASSIDSGTGAYEQYF TRBJ2-7 - TRBV19
CSAPDLNTEAFF TRBJ1-1 many TRBV20-1
CATSDPRPTESNEKLFF TRBJ1-4 few TRBV24-1
CASSQSAVTGELFF TRBJ2-2 few TRBV3-1
CASSRVPGGDLFSPLHF TRBJ1-6 few TRBV3-1
CASSPDRAGAYQPQHF TRBJ1-5 few TRBV7-8
CASSQPRQGQGNQPQHF TRBJ1-5 - TRBV4-1
CASRYAGELFF TRBJ2-2 - TRBV13
CASRLGGSYEQYF TRBJ2-7 many TRBV3-1
CASSQITGNTEAFF TRBJ1-1 - TRBV7-9
CSAMAGGFSSNQPQHF TRBJ1-5 many TRBV20-1
CASSPTGGNTGELFF TRBJ2-2 many TRBV18
CASSLEVQVHGYTF TRBJ1-2 many TRBV7-8
CSARTTLGLNEQFF TRBJ2-1 - TRBV20-1
CSVSVVNTEAFF TRBJ1-1 few TRBV29-1
CASSAGTGALANYGYTF TRBJ1-2 few TRBV9
CASRLEGASGTEAFF TRBJ1-1 many TRBV12-3/TRBV12-4
CASSGGVVLSYNEQFF TRBJ2-1 many TRBV13
CASSPPGLVREQYF TRBJ2-7 many TRBV13
CASTKGQLYDQPQHF TRBJ1-5 many TRBV6-2/TRBV6-3
CASSLEPGTAYNEQFF TRBJ2-1 few TRBV5-1
CASSRGQNLAYEQYF TRBJ2-7 many TRBV5-4
CSVTSGRVTDTQYF TRBJ2-3 - TRBV20-1
CASSQWTSGYEQYF TRBJ2-7 many TRBV3-1
CASSQVVGVGSGSYNEQFF TRBJ2-1 few TRBV3-1
CASSPYREDGNTIYF TRBJ1-3 - TRBV5-5
CASSRGLTSYEQYF TRBJ2-7 many TRBV5-1
CAISESATGGYGYTF TRBJ1-2 many TRBV10-3
CASSPLRQYTGELFF TRBJ2-2 - TRBV14
CASSLTSGGAYTGELFF TRBJ2-2 few TRBV5-1
CASSYSGQTYEQYF TRBJ2-7 - TRBV6-2/TRBV6-3
CASSYSGLGNEQFF TRBJ2-1 - TRBV7-3
CASGFGWDTEAFF TRBJ1-1 - TRBV12-3/TRBV12-4